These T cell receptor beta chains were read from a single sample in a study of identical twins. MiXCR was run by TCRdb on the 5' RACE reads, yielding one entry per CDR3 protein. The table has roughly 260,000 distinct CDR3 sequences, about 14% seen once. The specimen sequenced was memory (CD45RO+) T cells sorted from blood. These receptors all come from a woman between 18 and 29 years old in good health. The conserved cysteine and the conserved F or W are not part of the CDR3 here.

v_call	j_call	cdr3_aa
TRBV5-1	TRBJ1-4	ASSRTGGNLREKLF
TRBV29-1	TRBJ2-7	SVTPGSNEQY
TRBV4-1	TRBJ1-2	ASSQRGGGYT
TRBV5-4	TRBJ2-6	ASSLDRPSGANVLT
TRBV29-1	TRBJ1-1	SVDRQGGVNTEAF
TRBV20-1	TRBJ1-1	SARGGLAREAF
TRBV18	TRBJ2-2	ASSPLQTANTGELF
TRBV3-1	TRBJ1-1	ASSQESRGFNEAF
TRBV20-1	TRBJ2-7	SARDLQLYEQY
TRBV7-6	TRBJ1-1	ASSRVGSEAF
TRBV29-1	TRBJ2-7	SVEKQGPGEQY
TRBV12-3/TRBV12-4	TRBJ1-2	ASSSQGYGYT